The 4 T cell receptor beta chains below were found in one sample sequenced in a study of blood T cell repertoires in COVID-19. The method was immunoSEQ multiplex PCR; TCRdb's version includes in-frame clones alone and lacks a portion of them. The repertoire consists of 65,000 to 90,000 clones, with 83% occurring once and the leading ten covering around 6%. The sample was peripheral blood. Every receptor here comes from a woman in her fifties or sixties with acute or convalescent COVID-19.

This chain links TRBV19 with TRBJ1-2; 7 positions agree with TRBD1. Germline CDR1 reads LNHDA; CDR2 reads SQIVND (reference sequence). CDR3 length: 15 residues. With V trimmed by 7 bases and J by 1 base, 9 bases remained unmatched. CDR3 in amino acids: CASKSTGYLNYGYTF. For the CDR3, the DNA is TGTGCCAGTAAATCGACAGGGTATCTTAACTATGGCTACACCTTC.

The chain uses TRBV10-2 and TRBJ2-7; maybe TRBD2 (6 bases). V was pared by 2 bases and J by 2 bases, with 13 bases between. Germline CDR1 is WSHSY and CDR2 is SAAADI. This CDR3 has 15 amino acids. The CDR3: CASSEGTWGTYEQYF. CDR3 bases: TGCGCCAGCAGTGAGGGGACTTGGGGGACCTACGAGCAGTACTTC.

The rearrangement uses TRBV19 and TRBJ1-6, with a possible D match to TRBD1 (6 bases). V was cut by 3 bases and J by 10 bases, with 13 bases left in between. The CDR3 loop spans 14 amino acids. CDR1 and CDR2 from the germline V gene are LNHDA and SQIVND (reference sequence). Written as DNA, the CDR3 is TGTGCCAGTAGTATGGCCAGGGGAGAATCACCCCTCCACTTT. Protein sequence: CASSMARGESPLHF.

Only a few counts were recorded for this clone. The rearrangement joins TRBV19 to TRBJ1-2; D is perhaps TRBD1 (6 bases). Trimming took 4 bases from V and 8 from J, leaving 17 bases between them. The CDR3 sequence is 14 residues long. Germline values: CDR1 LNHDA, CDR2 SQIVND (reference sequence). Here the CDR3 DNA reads TGTGCCAGTAGTACCTTGACAGGCCTCGGGGGCTACACCTTC. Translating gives CASSTLTGLGGYTF. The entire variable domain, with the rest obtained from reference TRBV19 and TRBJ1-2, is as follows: DGGITQSPKYLFRKEGQNVTLSCEQNLNHDAMYWYRQDPGQGLRLIYYSQIVNDFQKGDIAEGYSVSREKKESFPLTVTSAQKNPTAFYLCASSTLTGLGGYTFGSGTRLTVV.